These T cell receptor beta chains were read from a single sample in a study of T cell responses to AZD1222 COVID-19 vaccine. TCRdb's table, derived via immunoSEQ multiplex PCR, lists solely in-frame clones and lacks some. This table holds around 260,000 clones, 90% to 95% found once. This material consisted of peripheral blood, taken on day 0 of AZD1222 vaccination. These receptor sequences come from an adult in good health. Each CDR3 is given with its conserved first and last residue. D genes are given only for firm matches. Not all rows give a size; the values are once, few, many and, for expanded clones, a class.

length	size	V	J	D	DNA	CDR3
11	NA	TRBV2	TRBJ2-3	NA	TGTGCCAGCATCTCCACAGATACGCAGTATTTT	CASISTDTQYF
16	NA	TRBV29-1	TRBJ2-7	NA	TGCAGCGTTGACGGGACCGGTGATGGAAACTCCTACGAGCAGTACTTC	CSVDGTGDGNSYEQYF
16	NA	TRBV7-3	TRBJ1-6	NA	TGTGCCAGCAGCTTAATGGGGGGTTCTTATAATTCACCCCTCCACTTT	CASSLMGGSYNSPLHF
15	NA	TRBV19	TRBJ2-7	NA	TGTGCCAGTAGTATTTCAGGTAGGGGCAGTAACGAGCAGTACTTC	CASSISGRGSNEQYF
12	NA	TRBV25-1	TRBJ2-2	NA	TGTGCCAGCAGTGAGGGCACCGGGGAGCTGTTTTTT	CASSEGTGELFF
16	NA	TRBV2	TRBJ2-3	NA	TGTGCCAACACCGACCCACAGGGCGGTCATATTGATACGCAGTATTTT	CANTDPQGGHIDTQYF
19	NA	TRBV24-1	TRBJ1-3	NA	TGTGCCACCAGTGATTTGCGTTATTCAGACCAAGAATCTGGAAACACCATATATTTT	CATSDLRYSDQESGNTIYF
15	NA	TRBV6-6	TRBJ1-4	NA	TGTGCCAGCGAACCTCGGGCCCGAACAAATGAAAAACTGTTTTTT	CASEPRARTNEKLFF
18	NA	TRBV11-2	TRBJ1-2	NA	TGTGCCAGCAGCTCCCTCAAAATCGACAAAACAGTAAACTATGGCTACACCTTC	CASSSLKIDKTVNYGYTF
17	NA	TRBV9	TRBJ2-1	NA	TGTGCCAGCCGTGCCCTGGGGGCGGGTCAGAGTCACAATGAGCAGTTCTTC	CASRALGAGQSHNEQFF
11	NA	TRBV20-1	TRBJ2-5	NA	TGCAGTGCTAGAAGTCAAGAGACCCAGTACTTC	CSARSQETQYF
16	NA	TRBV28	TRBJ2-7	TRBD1	TGTGCCAGCAGTTCGCATAGGGGACAGGGGTCGCACGAGCAGTACTTC	CASSSHRGQGSHEQYF
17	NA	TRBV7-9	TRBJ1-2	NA	TGTGCCAGCAGCCACCCCCCCGGGACACCCACTAACTATGGCTACACCTTC	CASSHPPGTPTNYGYTF
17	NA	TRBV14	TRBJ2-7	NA	TGTGCCAGCAGCCAAGATTATCCGGGCGGAACCTTATACGAGCAGTACTTC	CASSQDYPGGTLYEQYF
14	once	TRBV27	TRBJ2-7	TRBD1	TGTGCCAGCAGGCTAGAGACAGGGACGTACGAGCAGTACTTC	CASRLETGTYEQYF
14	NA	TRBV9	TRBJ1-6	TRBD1	TGTGCCAGCAGCGTGACAGGGAGGTCCTCACCCCTCCACTTT	CASSVTGRSSPLHF
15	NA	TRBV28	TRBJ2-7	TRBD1	TGTGCCAGCAGTCCCCTGGACAGGCAAAGCTACGAGCAGTACTTC	CASSPLDRQSYEQYF
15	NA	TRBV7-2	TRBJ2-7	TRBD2	TGTGCCAGCACCGATCAGAGCGGGGGATTTCACGAGCAGTACTTC	CASTDQSGGFHEQYF
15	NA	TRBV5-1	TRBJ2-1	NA	TGCGCCAGCAGCTCTAGAAGGAGGTCCTACAATGAGCAGTTCTTC	CASSSRRRSYNEQFF
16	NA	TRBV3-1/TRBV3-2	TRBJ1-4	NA	TGTGCCAGCAGCCAAGATAGCGGGGCAACTAATGAAAAACTGTTTTTT	CASSQDSGATNEKLFF